A selection of T cell receptor beta chains follows, all from one sample in a study of T cells in Graves' hyperthyroidism and ophthalmopathy. Using its own MiXCR run on the multiplex PCR reads, TCRdb lists one record per CDR3 protein. The table has around 520,000 distinct CDR3 sequences, 14% seen once. The material sequenced was blood. Every receptor here comes from a woman aged 35 to 49 with Graves' hyperthyroidism. The CDR3 runs from the conserved cysteine through the conserved F or W. Fields, in order: V gene, D gene, J gene, clone size, CDR3 DNA, CDR3 protein. The D gene is left open where the match is weak. Some rows mark clone size as missing; the rest say once, few, many or name a class of expanded clone.

v_gene: TRBV5-5; d_gene: TRBD1; j_gene: TRBJ2-7; abundance: few; CDR3nt: TGTGCCAGCAGCTTGGTTCTGGGACAGGACAAAACATACGAGCAGTACTTC; CDR3aa: CASSLVLGQDKTYEQYF
v_gene: TRBV28; d_gene: TRBD1; j_gene: TRBJ2-1; abundance: many; CDR3nt: TGTGCCAGCAGCTCTACGGGACAGGGCTACAATGAGCAGTTCTTC; CDR3aa: CASSSTGQGYNEQFF
v_gene: TRBV7-9; d_gene: -; j_gene: TRBJ1-5; abundance: many; CDR3nt: TGTGCCAGCAGCTTAGCAGGGGTGAGTCAGCCCCAGCATTTT; CDR3aa: CASSLAGVSQPQHF
v_gene: TRBV6-1; d_gene: -; j_gene: TRBJ2-7; abundance: many; CDR3nt: TGTGCCAGCTTCTTCGACTCCCGTCGAGGCGAGCAGTACTTC; CDR3aa: CASFFDSRRGEQYF
v_gene: TRBV20-1; d_gene: -; j_gene: TRBJ1-1; abundance: many; CDR3nt: TGCAGTGCTACCGACCCCCCTGAGCTAGCTTTCTTT; CDR3aa: CSATDPPELAFF
v_gene: TRBV18; d_gene: -; j_gene: TRBJ2-2; abundance: many; CDR3nt: TGTGCCAGCTCACCACCGTATAATTCGAACACCGGGGAGCTGTTTTTT; CDR3aa: CASSPPYNSNTGELFF
v_gene: TRBV7-9; d_gene: -; j_gene: TRBJ1-4; abundance: many; CDR3nt: TGTGCCAGCAGCTTATCCACCGGGAGTCCTAATGAAAAACTGTTTTTT; CDR3aa: CASSLSTGSPNEKLFF
v_gene: TRBV5-4; d_gene: TRBD2; j_gene: TRBJ2-1; abundance: many; CDR3nt: TGTGCCAGCAGCTTGTTTAGCGGGAGCGGTGTCACGGATGAGCAGTTCTTC; CDR3aa: CASSLFSGSGVTDEQFF
v_gene: TRBV7-2; d_gene: TRBD2; j_gene: TRBJ2-2; abundance: many; CDR3nt: TGTGCCAGCAGCTTAGCGTTCCCTTTAGCGGGAGGGCCGAACACCGGGGAGCTGTTTTTT; CDR3aa: CASSLAFPLAGGPNTGELFF
v_gene: TRBV2; d_gene: TRBD1; j_gene: TRBJ2-7; abundance: many; CDR3nt: TGTGCCAGCAGTGAAGCGACAGGGGCAGACTACGAGCAGTACTTC; CDR3aa: CASSEATGADYEQYF
v_gene: TRBV5-4; d_gene: -; j_gene: TRBJ2-7; abundance: few; CDR3nt: TGTGCCAGCAGCTTTAAAGGTTCCGACGAGCAGTACTTC; CDR3aa: CASSFKGSDEQYF
v_gene: TRBV20-1; d_gene: -; j_gene: TRBJ1-2; abundance: -; CDR3nt: TGCAGTGCCACGGAACAAGAACACCGGGACACTTCTCCGGCGTTCTATGGCTACACCTTC; CDR3aa: CSATEQEHRDTSPAFYGYTF
v_gene: TRBV20-1; d_gene: -; j_gene: TRBJ2-1; abundance: many; CDR3nt: TGCAGTGCTAGGACGTTTAGCTCCTACAATGAGCAGTTCTTC; CDR3aa: CSARTFSSYNEQFF
v_gene: TRBV27; d_gene: TRBD2; j_gene: TRBJ2-2; abundance: many; CDR3nt: TGTGCCAGCAGTTTATCTCGACTAGCGGGGGTCCGCTGGGAGCTGTTTTTT; CDR3aa: CASSLSRLAGVRWELFF
v_gene: TRBV2; d_gene: TRBD1; j_gene: TRBJ1-1; abundance: many; CDR3nt: TGTGCCAGCGGGACAGGAACCACTGAAGCTTTCTTT; CDR3aa: CASGTGTTEAFF
v_gene: TRBV12-3/TRBV12-4; d_gene: -; j_gene: TRBJ1-5; abundance: many; CDR3nt: TGTGCCAGCAGTCTGGAAGCCAATCAGCCCCAGCATTTT; CDR3aa: CASSLEANQPQHF
v_gene: TRBV20-1; d_gene: -; j_gene: TRBJ2-3; abundance: many; CDR3nt: TGCAGTGCTAGAGATTGGGGGGGCGGTAGCACAGATACGCAGTATTTT; CDR3aa: CSARDWGGGSTDTQYF
v_gene: TRBV27; d_gene: TRBD2; j_gene: TRBJ2-7; abundance: many; CDR3nt: TGTGCCAGCAGTTCACTAGCGGGAGGAGACGAGCAGTACTTC; CDR3aa: CASSSLAGGDEQYF
v_gene: TRBV29-1; d_gene: TRBD1; j_gene: TRBJ1-1; abundance: -; CDR3nt: TGCAGCGTCGGACAGGGAGGAGACACTGAAGCTTTCTTT; CDR3aa: CSVGQGGDTEAFF
v_gene: TRBV6-1; d_gene: -; j_gene: TRBJ2-2; abundance: -; CDR3nt: TGTGCCAGCAGTCCGCCGGTTAGCGTCAGTGAGGGCGGAGGGAACACCGGGGAGCTGTTTTTT; CDR3aa: CASSPPVSVSEGGGNTGELFF
v_gene: TRBV7-9; d_gene: -; j_gene: TRBJ2-7; abundance: many; CDR3nt: TGTGCCAGCAGCTTAGTGGGACCTTACGAGCAGTACTTC; CDR3aa: CASSLVGPYEQYF
v_gene: TRBV4-1; d_gene: -; j_gene: TRBJ2-4; abundance: -; CDR3nt: TGCGCCAGCAGCCAAGATACGGGGGACCTAGCCAAAAACATTCAGTACTTC; CDR3aa: CASSQDTGDLAKNIQYF